This T cell receptor beta chain comes out of a study of Ad26.COV2.S vaccination and SARS-CoV-2 variants. The CDR3 extends over 17 amino acids. CDR1 is MGHRA and CDR2 is YSYEKL in the germline V gene. With 0 bases removed from V and 0 bases from J, the gap between germline ends came to 14 bases. The table came from immunoSEQ multiplex PCR; TCRdb's copy has only in-frame clones and leaves some out. Among over 110,000 clones listed, around 86% were seen once. As for this clone: Its antigen is not identified.

Study-level results: Vaccine recipients posted higher spike-specific TCR breadth than their placebo counterparts. After vaccination, reports described spike-specific CD8+ and CD4+ T cell responses as showing substantial breadth. The study found similar non-spike TCR breadth in vaccine and placebo recipients.

This TCR was recovered from a human donor who had recovered from COVID-19. The input for sequencing was peripheral blood, taken after recovery from COVID-19. This sequence joins TRBV4-1 and TRBJ1-1; D might be TRBD1 (6 bases). The CDR3 DNA sequence: TGCGCCAGCAGCCAAGAGGGGGGGGCCGGCGTGAACACTGAAGCTTTCTTT. This sequence encodes CASSQEGGAGVNTEAFF.